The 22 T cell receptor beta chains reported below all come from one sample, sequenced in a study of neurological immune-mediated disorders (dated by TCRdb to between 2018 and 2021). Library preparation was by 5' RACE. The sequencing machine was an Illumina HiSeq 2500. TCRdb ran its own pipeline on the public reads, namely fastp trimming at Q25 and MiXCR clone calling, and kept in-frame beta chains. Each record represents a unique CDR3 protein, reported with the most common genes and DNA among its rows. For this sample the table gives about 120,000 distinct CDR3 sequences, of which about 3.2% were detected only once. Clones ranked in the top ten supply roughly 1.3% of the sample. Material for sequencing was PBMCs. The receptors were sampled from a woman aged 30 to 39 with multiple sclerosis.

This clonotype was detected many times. This CDR3 is CASSFGTKAFF. The CDR3 DNA reads as TGTGCCAGCAGCTTTGGTACGAAAGCTTTCTTT. The chain uses TRBV13 and TRBJ1-1; D remains ambiguous. The CDR3 is 11 residues long. Trimming shortened V by 3 bases and J by 9 bases, and 8 bases separated the two germline ends. Germline V gene sequence: CDR1 PRHDT, CDR2 FYEKMQ (reference sequence).

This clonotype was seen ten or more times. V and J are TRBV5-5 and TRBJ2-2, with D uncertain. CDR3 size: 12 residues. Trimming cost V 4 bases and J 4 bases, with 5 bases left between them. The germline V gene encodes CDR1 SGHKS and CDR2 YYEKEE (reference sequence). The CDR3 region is CASSIPTGELFF. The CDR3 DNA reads TGTGCCAGCAGCATCCCCACCGGGGAGCTGTTTTTT.

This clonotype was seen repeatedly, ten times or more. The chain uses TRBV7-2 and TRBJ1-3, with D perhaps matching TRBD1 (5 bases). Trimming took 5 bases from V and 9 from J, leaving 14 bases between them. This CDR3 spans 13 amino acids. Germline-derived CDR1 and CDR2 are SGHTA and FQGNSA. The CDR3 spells CASSTDRGSTIYF. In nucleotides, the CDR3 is TGTGCCAGCAGCACGGATCGGGGGAGCACCATATATTTT.

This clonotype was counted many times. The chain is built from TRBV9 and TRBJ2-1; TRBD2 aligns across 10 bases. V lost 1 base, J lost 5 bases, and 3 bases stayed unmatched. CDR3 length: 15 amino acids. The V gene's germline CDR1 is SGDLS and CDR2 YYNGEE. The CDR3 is CASSVSGRDNNEQFF. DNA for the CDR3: TGTGCCAGCAGCGTAAGCGGGAGGGACAACAATGAGCAGTTCTTC. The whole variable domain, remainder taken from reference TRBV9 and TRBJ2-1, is DSGVTQTPKHLITATGQRVTLRCSPRSGDLSVYWYQQSLDQGLQFLIQYYNGEERAKGNILERFSAQQFPDLHSELNLSSLELGDSALYFCASSVSGRDNNEQFFGPGTRLTVL.

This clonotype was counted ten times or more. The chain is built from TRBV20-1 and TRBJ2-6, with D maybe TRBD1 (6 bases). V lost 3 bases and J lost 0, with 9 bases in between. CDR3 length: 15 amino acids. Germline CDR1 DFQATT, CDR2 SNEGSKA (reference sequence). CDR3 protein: CSASTGISGANVLTF. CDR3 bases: TGCAGTGCTAGTACAGGGATCTCTGGGGCCAACGTCCTGACTTTC.

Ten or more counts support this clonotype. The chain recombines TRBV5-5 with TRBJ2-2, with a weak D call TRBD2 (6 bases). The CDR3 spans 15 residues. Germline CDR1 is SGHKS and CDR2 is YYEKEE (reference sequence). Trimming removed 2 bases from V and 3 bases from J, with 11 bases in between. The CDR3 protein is CASSFSGPDTGELFF. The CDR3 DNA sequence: TGTGCCAGCAGCTTTAGCGGTCCCGACACCGGGGAGCTGTTTTTT.

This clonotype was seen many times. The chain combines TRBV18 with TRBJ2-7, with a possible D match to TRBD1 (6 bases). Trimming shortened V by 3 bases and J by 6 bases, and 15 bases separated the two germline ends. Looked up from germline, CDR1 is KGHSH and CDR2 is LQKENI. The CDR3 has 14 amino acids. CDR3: CASSPSKTGREQYF. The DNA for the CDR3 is TGTGCCAGCTCACCCTCCAAGACAGGACGCGAGCAGTACTTC.

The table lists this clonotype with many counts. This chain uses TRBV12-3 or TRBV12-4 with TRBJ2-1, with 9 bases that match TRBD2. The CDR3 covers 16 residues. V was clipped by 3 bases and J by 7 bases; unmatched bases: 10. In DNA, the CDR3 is TGTGCCAGCAGTTTTGGACTAGCGCCCTCCTGGAATGAGCAGTTCTTC. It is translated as CASSFGLAPSWNEQFF.

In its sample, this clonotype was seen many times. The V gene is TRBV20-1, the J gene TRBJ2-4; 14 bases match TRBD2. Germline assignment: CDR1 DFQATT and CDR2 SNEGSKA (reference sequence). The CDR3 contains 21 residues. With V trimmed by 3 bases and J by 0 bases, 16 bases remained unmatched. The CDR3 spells CSARNPLDRLAGGQAKNIQYF. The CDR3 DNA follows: TGCAGTGCTAGGAACCCTTTGGACAGACTAGCGGGGGGGCAAGCCAAAAACATTCAGTACTTC.

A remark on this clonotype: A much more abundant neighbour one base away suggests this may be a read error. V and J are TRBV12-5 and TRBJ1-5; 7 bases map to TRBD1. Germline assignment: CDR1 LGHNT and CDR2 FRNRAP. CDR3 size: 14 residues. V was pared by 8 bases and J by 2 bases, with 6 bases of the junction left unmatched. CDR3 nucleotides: TGTGCTAGTAAAGGGGGCTGGGGCAATCAGCCCCAGCATTTT. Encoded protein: CASKGGWGNQPQHF. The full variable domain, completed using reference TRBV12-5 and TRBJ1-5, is DARVTQTPRHKVTEMGQEVTMRCQPILGHNTVFWYRQTMMQGLELLAYFRNRAPLDDSGMPKDRFSAEMPDATLATLKIQPSEPRDSAVYFCASKGGWGNQPQHFGDGTRLSIL.

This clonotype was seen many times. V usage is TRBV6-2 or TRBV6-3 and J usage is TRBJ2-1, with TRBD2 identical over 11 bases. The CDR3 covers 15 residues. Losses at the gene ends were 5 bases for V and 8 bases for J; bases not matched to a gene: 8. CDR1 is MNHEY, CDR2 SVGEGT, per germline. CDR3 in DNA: TGTGCCAGCAGTGACTATAGCGGGAGGGCCTATGAGCAGTTCTTC. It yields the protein CASSDYSGRAYEQFF.

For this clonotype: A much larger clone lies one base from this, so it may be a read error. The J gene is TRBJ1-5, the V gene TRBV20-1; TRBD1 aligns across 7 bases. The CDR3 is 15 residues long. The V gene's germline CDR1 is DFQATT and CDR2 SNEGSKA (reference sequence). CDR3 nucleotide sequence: TGCAGTGCTAGAGTAGGGGGGACAGCGAATCAGCCCCAGAATTTT. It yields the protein CSARVGGTANQPQNF.

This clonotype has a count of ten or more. The CDR3 spells CASSRREGQLFF. DNA of the CDR3: TGTGCCAGCAGTAGGAGGGAAGGACAACTGTTTTTT. The rearrangement joins TRBV2 to TRBJ1-4, with no clear D. The CDR3 spans 12 residues. V lost 5 bases, J lost 12 bases, and 13 bases lay in between. The V gene's germline CDR1 is SNHLY and CDR2 FYNNEI. The variable domain in full, completed from reference TRBV2 and TRBJ1-4, reads EPEVTQTPSHQVTQMGQEVILRCVPISNHLYFYWYRQILGQKVEFLVSFYNNEISEKSEIFDDQFSVERPDGSNFTLKIRSTKLEDSAMYFCASSRREGQLFFGSGTQLSVL.

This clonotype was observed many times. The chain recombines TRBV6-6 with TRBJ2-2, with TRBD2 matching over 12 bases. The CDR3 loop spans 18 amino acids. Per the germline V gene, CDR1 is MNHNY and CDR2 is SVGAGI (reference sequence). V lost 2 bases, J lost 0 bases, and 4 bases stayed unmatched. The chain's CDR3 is CASSYRASGRANTGELFF. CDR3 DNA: TGTGCCAGCAGTTACCGGGCTAGCGGGAGGGCGAACACCGGGGAGCTGTTTTTT.

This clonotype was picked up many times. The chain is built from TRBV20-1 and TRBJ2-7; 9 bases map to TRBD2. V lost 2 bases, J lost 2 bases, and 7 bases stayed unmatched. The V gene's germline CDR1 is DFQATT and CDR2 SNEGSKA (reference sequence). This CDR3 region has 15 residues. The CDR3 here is CSARSGRGGAYEQYF. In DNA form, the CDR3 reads TGCAGTGCTAGATCTGGGCGGGGGGGAGCCTACGAGCAGTACTTC.

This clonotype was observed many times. CDR3 region: CASSSLRGDTGELFF. CDR3 bases: TGCGCCAGCAGCTCACTCCGAGGTGACACCGGGGAGCTGTTTTTT. The chain combines TRBV5-1 with TRBJ2-2; D unclear. The V end was cut by 3 bases, the J end by 3 bases, with 12 bases between. Germline V gene lookup returns CDR1 SGHRS and CDR2 YFSETQ. This CDR3 region has 15 residues.

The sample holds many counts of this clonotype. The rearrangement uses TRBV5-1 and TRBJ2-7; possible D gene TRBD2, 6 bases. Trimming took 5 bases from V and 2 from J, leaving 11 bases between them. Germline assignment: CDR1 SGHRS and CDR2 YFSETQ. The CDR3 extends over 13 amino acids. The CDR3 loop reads CASSRDSTYEQYF. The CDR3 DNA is TGCGCCAGCAGTCGGGACTCAACCTACGAGCAGTACTTC.

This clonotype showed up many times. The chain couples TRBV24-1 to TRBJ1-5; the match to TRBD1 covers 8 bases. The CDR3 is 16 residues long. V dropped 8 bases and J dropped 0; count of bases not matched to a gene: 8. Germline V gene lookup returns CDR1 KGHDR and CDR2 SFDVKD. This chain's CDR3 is CATTGQGGISNQPQHF. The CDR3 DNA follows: TGTGCCACCACCGGACAGGGTGGAATTAGCAATCAGCCCCAGCATTTT.

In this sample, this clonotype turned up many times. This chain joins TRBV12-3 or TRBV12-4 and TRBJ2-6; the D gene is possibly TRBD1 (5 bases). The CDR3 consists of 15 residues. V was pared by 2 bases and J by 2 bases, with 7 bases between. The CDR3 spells CASSLRGAGANVLTF. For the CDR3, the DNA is TGTGCCAGCAGTTTAAGGGGTGCTGGGGCCAACGTCCTGACTTTC.

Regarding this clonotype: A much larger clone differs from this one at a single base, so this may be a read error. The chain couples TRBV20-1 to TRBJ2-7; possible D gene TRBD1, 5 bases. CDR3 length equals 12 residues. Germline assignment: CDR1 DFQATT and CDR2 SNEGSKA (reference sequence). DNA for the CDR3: TGCAGTGCTAGGGACACCCCCTACGAGCATTACTTC. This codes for CSARDTPYEHYF.

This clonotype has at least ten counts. The chain's CDR3 is CATSREGQEAFF. In nucleotides, the CDR3 is TGTGCCACCAGCAGAGAGGGACAGGAAGCTTTCTTT. The V and J genes are TRBV15 and TRBJ1-1, with 7 nucleotides matching TRBD1. The CDR3 runs 12 residues. V was pared by 0 bases and J by 8 bases, with 0 bases of the junction left unmatched. Germline CDR1 and CDR2: LNHNV and YYDKDF (reference sequence). The whole variable domain, filled in from reference TRBV15 and TRBJ1-1, reads DAMVIQNPRYQVTQFGKPVTLSCSQTLNHNVMYWYQQKSSQAPKLLFHYYDKDFNNEADTPDNFQSRRPNTSFCFLDIRSPGLGDTAMYLCATSREGQEAFFGQGTRLTVV.

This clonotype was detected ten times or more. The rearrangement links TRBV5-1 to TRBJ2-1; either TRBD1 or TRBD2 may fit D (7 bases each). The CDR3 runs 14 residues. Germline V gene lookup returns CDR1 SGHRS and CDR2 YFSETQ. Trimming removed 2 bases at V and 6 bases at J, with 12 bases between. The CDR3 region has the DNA TGCGCCAGCAGCTTCGTCAGGGGGGGCAATGAGCAGTTCTTC. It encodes CASSFVRGGNEQFF.